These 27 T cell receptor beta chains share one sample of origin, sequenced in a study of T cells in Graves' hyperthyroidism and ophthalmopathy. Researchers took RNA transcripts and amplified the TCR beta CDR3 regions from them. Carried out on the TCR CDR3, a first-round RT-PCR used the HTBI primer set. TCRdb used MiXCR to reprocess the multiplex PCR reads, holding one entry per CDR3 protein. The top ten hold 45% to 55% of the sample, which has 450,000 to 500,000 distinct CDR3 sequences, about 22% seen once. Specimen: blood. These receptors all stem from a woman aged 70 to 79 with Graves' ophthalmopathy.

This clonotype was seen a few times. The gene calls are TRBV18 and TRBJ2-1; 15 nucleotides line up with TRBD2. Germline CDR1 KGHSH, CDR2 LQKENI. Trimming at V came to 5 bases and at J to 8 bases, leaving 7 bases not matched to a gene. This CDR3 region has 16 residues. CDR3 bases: TGTGCCAGCTCATCCGGACTAGCGGGAGGGGAGGATGAGCAGTTCTTC. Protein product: CASSSGLAGGEDEQFF.

The CDR3 sequence: CASSLAWRENEQYF. CDR3 sequence (DNA): TGTGCCAGCAGCTTAGCCTGGCGGGAGAACGAGCAGTACTTC. The chain has TRBV7-9 and TRBJ2-7, with 7 bases that match TRBD2. The germline CDR1 and CDR2 sequences are SEHNR and FQNEAQ (reference sequence). Trimming took 0 bases from V and 5 from J; bases not matched to a gene: 4. This CDR3 is 14 amino acids long.

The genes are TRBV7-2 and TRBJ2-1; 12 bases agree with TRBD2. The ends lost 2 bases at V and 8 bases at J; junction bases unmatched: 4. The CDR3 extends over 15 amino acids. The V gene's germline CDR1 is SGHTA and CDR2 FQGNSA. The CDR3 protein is CASSLRLAGGYEQFF. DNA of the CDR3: TGTGCCAGCAGCTTAAGGCTAGCGGGAGGGTATGAGCAGTTCTTC.

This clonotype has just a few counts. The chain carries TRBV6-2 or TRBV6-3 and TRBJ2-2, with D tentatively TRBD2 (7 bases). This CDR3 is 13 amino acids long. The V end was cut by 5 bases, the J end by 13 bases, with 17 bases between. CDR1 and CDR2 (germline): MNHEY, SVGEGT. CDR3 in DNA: TGTGCCAGCAGTCCCCTCAGGGGAGGGCTGCTGTTTTTT. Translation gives CASSPLRGGLLFF.

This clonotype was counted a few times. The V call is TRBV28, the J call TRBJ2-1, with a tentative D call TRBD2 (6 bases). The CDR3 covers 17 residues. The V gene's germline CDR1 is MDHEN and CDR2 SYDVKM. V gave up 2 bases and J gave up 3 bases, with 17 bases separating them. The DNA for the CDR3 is TGTGCCAGCAGTTTAATCGTCGGGACTGGAGGCTACAATGAGCAGTTCTTC. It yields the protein CASSLIVGTGGYNEQFF.

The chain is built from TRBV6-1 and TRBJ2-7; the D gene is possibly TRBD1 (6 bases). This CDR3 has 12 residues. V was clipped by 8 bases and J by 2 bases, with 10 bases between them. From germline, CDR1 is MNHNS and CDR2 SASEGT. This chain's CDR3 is CASYRAPYEQYF. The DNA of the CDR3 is TGTGCCAGCTACAGGGCTCCCTACGAGCAGTACTTC.

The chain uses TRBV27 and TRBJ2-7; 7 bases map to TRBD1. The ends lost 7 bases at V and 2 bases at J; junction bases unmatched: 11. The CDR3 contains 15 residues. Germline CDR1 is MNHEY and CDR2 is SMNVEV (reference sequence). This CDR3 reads CASNNRQGQTYEQYF. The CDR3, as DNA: TGTGCCAGCAACAACAGACAGGGACAAACCTACGAGCAGTACTTC.

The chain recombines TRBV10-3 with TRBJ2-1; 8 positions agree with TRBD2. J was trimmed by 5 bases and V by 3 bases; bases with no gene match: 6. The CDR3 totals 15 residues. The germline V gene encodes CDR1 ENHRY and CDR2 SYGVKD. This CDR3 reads CAISDWTSRDNEQFF. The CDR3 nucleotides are TGTGCCATCAGTGATTGGACTAGCCGCGACAATGAGCAGTTCTTC.

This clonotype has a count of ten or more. This chain's CDR3 is CASSLHSPGLAVNEQFF. CDR3 in DNA: TGTGCCAGCAGCTTGCACTCCCCGGGACTAGCGGTCAATGAGCAGTTCTTC. V gene TRBV11-1 combines with J gene TRBJ2-1; 11 nucleotides agree with TRBD2. CDR3 length: 17 amino acids. The ends lost 3 bases at V and 6 bases at J; junction bases unmatched: 10. CDR1 SGHAT and CDR2 FQDESV come from the germline V gene (reference sequence).

Here the CDR3 DNA reads TGTGCCAGCTCCCCCGGCAGTCCCGGAGAGACCCAGTACTTC. Translating gives CASSPGSPGETQYF. The rearrangement uses TRBV18 and TRBJ2-5, with D uncertain. The germline V gene has CDR1 KGHSH and CDR2 LQKENI. Trimming pared 6 bases from V and 4 bases from J, leaving 15 bases between. The CDR3 runs to 14 residues.

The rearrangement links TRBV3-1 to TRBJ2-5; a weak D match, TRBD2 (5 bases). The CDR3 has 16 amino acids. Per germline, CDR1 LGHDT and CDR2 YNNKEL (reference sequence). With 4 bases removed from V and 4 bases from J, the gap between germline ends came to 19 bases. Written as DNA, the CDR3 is TGTGCCAGCAGCCGCTCCACTTCTGGGAGCGGAGAGACCCAGTACTTC. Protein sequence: CASSRSTSGSGETQYF.

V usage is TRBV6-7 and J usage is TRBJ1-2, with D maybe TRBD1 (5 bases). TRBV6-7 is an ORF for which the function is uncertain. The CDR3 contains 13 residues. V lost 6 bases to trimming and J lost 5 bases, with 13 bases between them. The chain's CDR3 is CASRAGSTYGYTF. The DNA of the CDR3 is TGTGCCAGCAGAGCAGGGTCTACGTATGGCTACACCTTC.

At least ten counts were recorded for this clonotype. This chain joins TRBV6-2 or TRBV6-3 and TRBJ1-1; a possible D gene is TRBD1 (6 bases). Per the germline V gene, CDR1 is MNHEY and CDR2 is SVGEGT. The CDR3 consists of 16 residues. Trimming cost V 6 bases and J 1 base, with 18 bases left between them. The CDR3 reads CASRPRDTGPNTEAFF. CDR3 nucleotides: TGTGCCAGCAGACCCAGAGACACAGGGCCGAACACTGAAGCTTTCTTT.

DNA of the CDR3: TGCGCCAGCAGTGTTAGTCCGAACACTGAAGCTTTCTTT. It specifies CASSVSPNTEAFF. The rearrangement uses TRBV10-1 and TRBJ1-1; no reliable D call. Between the trimmed V and J ends, which lost 4 bases and 1 base, there was a span of 7 bases. Germline V gene lookup returns CDR1 WNHNN and CDR2 SYGVQD (reference sequence). There are 13 residues in the CDR3.

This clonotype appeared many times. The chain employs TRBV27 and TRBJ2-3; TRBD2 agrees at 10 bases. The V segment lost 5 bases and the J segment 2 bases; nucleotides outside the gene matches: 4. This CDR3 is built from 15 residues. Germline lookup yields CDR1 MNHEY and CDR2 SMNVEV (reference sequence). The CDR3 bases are TGTGCCAGCAGTCCACTAGCGGGACTCACAGATACGCAGTATTTT. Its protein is CASSPLAGLTDTQYF.

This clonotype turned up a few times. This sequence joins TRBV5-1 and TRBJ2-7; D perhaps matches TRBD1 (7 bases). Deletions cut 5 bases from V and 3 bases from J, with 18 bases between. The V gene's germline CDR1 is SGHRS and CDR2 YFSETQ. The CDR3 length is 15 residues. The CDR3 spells CASSPTQGGSYEQYF. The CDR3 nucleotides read TGCGCCAGCAGTCCAACCCAGGGGGGAAGCTACGAGCAGTACTTC.

The CDR3 reads CASRMGDRGFGYTF. The CDR3 DNA follows: TGTGCCAGCAGAATGGGGGACAGGGGGTTTGGCTACACCTTC. The chain carries TRBV19 and TRBJ1-2; 11 bases fit TRBD1. There are 14 residues in the CDR3. In germline, CDR1 is LNHDA, CDR2 SQIVND (reference sequence). After removal of 9 bases from V and 7 bases from J, the junction contained 10 bases not matched to a gene.

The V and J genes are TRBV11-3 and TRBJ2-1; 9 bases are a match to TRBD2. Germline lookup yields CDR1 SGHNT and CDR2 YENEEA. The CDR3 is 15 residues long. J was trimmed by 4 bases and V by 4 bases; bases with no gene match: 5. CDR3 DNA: TGTGCCAGCAGCTCGGGACTAGCCGTTTACAATGAGCAGTTCTTC. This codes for CASSSGLAVYNEQFF.

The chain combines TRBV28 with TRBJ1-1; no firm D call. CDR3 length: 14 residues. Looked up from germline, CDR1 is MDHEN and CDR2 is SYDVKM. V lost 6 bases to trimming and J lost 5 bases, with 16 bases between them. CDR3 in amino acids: CASRRSNWNTEAFF. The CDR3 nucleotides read TGTGCCAGCAGGCGGTCTAACTGGAATACTGAAGCTTTCTTT.

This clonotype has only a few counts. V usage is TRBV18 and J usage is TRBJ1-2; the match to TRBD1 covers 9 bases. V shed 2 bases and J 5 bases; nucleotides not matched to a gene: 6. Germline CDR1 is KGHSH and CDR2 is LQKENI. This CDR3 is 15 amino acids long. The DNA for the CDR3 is TGTGCCAGCTCACCAGTGGACAGGGGTGGATATGGCTACACCTTC. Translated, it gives CASSPVDRGGYGYTF.

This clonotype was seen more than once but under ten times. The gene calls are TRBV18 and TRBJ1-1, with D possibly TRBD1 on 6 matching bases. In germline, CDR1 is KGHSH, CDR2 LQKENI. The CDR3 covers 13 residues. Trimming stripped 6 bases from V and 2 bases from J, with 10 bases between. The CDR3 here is CASSRDINTEAFF. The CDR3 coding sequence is TGTGCCAGCTCTCGGGACATCAACACTGAAGCTTTCTTT.

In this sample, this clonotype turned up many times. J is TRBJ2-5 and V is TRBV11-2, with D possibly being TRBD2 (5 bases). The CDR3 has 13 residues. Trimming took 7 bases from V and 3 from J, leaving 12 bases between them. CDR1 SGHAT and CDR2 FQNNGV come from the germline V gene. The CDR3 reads CASTASGKETQYF. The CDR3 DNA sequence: TGTGCCAGCACCGCGAGCGGAAAAGAGACCCAGTACTTC.

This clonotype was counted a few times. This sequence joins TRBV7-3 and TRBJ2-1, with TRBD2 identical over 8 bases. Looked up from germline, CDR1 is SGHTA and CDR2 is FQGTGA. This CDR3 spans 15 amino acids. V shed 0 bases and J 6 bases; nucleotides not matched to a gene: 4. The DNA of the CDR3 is TGTGCCAGCAGCTTAACGAGGACTAGCTTCAATGAGCAGTTCTTC. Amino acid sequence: CASSLTRTSFNEQFF.

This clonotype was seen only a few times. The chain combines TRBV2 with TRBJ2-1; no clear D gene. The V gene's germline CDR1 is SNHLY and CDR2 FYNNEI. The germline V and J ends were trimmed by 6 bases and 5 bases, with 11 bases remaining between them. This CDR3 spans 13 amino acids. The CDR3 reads CASSQDYHNEQFF. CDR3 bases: TGTGCCAGCAGCCAAGATTATCACAATGAGCAGTTCTTC.

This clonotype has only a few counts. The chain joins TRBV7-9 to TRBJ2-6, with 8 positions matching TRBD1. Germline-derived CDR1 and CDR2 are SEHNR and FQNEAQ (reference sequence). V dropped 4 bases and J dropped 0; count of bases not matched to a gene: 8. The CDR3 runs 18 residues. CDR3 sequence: CASSSPRTGGSGANVLTF. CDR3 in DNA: TGTGCCAGCAGCTCGCCCCGAACAGGGGGCTCTGGGGCCAACGTCCTGACTTTC. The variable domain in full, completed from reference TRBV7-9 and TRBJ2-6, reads DTGVSQNPRHKITKRGQNVTFRCDPISEHNRLYWYRQTLGQGPEFLTYFQNEAQLEKSRLLSDRFSAERPKGSFSTLEIQRTEQGDSAMYLCASSSPRTGGSGANVLTFGAGSRLTVL.

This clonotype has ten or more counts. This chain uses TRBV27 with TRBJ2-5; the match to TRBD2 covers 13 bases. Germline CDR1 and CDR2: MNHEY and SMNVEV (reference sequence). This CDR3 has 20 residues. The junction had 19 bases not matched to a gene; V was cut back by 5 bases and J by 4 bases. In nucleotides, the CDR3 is TGTGCCAGCAGTCTAAGCCGAACTAGCGGGAGGGCCGAAGGTAGAGAGACCCAGTACTTC. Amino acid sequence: CASSLSRTSGRAEGRETQYF.

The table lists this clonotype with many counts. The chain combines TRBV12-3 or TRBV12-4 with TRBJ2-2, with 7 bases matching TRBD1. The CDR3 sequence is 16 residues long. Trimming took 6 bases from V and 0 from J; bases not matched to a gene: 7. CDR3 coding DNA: TGTGCCAGCAGCCCCTGGGGACAGTCGAACACCGGGGAGCTGTTTTTT. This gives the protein CASSPWGQSNTGELFF.